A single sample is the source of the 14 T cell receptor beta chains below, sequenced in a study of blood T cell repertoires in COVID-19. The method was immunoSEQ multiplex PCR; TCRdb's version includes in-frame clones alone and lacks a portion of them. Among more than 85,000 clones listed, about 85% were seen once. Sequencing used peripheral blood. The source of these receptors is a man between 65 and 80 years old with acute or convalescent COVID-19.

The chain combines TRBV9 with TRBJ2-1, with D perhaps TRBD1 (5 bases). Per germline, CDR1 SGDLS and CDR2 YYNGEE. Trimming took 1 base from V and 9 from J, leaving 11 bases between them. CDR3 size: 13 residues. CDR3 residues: CASSVKAGAEQFF. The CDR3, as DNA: TGTGCCAGCAGCGTAAAGGCTGGGGCTGAGCAGTTCTTC.

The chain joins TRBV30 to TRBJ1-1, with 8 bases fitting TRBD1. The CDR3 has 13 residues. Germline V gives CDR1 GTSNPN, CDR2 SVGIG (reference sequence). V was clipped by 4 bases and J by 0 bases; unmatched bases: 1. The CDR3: CAWTGGMNTEAFF. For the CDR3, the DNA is TGTGCCTGGACAGGGGGCATGAACACTGAAGCTTTCTTT.

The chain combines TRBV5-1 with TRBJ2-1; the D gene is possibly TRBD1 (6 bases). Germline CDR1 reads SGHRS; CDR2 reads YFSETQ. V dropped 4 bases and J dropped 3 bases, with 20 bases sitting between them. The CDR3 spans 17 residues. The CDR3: CASSLSPTGMSYNEQFF. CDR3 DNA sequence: TGCGCCAGCAGCCTTTCACCAACAGGGATGAGCTACAATGAGCAGTTCTTC.

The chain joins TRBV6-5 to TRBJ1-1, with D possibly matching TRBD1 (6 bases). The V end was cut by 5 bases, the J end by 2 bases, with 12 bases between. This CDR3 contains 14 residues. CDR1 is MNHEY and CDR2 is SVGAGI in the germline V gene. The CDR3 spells CASSTDRYNTEAFF. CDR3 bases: TGTGCCAGCAGTACCGACAGGTATAACACTGAAGCTTTCTTT.

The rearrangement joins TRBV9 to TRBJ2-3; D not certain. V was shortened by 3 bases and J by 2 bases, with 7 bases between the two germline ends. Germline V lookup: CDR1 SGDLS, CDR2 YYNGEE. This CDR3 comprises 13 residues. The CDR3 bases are TGTGCCAGCAGCGGAGCTCTCACAGATACGCAGTATTTT. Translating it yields CASSGALTDTQYF.

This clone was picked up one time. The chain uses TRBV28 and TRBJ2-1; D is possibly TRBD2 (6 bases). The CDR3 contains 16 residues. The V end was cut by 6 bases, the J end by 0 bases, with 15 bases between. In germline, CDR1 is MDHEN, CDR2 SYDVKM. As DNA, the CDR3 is TGTGCCAGCAGCTCGGGGGTGGCCAGCTCCTACAATGAGCAGTTCTTC. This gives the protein CASSSGVASSYNEQFF.

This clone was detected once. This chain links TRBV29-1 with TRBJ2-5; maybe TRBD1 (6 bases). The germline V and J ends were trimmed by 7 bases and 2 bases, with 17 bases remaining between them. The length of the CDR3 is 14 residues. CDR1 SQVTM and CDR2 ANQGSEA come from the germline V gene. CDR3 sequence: CSALKGVSQETQYF. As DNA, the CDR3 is TGCAGCGCATTGAAGGGGGTCAGTCAAGAGACCCAGTACTTC.

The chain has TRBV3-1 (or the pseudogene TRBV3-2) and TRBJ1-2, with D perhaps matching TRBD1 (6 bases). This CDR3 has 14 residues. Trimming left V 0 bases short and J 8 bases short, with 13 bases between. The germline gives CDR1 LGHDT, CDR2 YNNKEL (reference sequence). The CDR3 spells CASSQDGTRGGYTF. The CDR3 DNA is TGTGCCAGCAGCCAAGATGGGACCAGGGGCGGCTACACCTTC.

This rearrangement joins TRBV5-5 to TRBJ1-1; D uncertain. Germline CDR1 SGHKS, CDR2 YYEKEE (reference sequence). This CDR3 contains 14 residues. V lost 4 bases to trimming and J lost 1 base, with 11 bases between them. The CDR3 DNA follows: TGTGCCAGCAGCAGACAAAAAGGGAACACTGAAGCTTTCTTT. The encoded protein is CASSRQKGNTEAFF.

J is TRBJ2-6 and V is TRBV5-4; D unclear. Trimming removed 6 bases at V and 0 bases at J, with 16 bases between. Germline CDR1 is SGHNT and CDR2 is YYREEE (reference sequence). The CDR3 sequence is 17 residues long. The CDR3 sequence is CASMVSGYPSGANVLTF. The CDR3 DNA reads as TGTGCCAGCATGGTTTCCGGGTATCCCTCTGGGGCCAACGTCCTGACTTTC.

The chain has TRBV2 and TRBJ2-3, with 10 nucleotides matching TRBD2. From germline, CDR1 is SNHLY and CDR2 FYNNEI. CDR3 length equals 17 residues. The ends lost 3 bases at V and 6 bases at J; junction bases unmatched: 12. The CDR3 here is CASSDSLAGATTDTQYF. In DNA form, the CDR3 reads TGTGCCAGCAGTGACAGTCTAGCGGGGGCAACGACGGATACGCAGTATTTT.

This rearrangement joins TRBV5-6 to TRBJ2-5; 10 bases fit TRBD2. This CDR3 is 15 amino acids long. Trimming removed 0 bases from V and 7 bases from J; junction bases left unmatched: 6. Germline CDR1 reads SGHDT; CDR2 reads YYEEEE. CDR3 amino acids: CASSLASGGLGTQYF. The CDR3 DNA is TGTGCCAGCAGCTTGGCTAGCGGGGGCCTGGGGACCCAGTACTTC. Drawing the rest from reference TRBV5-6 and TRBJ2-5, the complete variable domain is DAGVTQSPTHLIKTRGQQVTLRCSPKSGHDTVSWYQQALGQGPQFIFQYYEEEERQRGNFPDRFSGHQFPNYSSELNVNALLLGDSALYLCASSLASGGLGTQYFGPGTRLLVL.

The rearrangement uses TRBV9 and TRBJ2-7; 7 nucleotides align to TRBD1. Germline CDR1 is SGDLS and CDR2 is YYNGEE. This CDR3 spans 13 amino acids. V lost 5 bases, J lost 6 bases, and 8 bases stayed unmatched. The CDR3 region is CASSAGTEGEQYF. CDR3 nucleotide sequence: TGTGCCAGCAGTGCCGGGACAGAGGGCGAGCAGTACTTC. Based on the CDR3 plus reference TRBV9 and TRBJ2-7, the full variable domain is DSGVTQTPKHLITATGQRVTLRCSPRSGDLSVYWYQQSLDQGLQFLIQYYNGEERAKGNILERFSAQQFPDLHSELNLSSLELGDSALYFCASSAGTEGEQYFGPGTRLTVT.

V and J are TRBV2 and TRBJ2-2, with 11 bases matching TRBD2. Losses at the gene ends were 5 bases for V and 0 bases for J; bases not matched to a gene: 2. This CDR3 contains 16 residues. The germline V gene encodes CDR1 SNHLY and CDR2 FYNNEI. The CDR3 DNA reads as TGTGCCAGCAGTCTTAGCGGGGGGGCGAACACCGGGGAGCTGTTTTTT. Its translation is CASSLSGGANTGELFF.